This is a list of T cell receptor beta chains from one sample in a study of blood T cell repertoires in COVID-19. Here immunoSEQ multiplex PCR was the method, and the copy in TCRdb shows in-frame clones only, minus some. The profile shows 300,000 to 450,000 clones, about 90% of them singletons. Sequenced material: peripheral blood. These TCRs come from a woman in her twenties or thirties with COVID-19, enrolled during active disease. Each CDR3 is given with its conserved first and last residue. D genes are given only for firm matches. Clone sizes are given selectively: once, few, many, or a class where the clone is expanded.

v_call	clone_size	cdr3_length	d_call	j_call	cdr3_nt	cdr3_aa
TRBV12-3/TRBV12-4	.	13	TRBD1	TRBJ1-4	TGTGCCAGCAGAGACAGGGAGAGAGAAAAACTGTTTTTT	CASRDREREKLFF
TRBV18	.	17	TRBD2	TRBJ2-1	TGTGCCAGCTCCCCCTCTAGGGTAGCGGGAGCTAAGAATGAGCAGTTCTTC	CASSPSRVAGAKNEQFF
TRBV6-2/TRBV6-3	.	15	TRBD1	TRBJ1-5	TGTGCCAGCAGTTCGCCCGGGACAGGGGTACAGCCCCAGCATTTT	CASSSPGTGVQPQHF
TRBV5-1	.	14	TRBD1	TRBJ2-7	TGCGCCAGCAGCTTGGTAGGACAGGGCTACGAGCAGTACTTC	CASSLVGQGYEQYF
TRBV4-1	.	15	TRBD2	TRBJ2-7	TGCGCCAGCAGCCAGCTACTAGCGGGAGACTACGAGCAGTACTTC	CASSQLLAGDYEQYF
TRBV11-2	.	12	.	TRBJ2-3	TGTGCCAGCAGCCCAAGGGGGAACGGGCAGTATTTT	CASSPRGNGQYF
TRBV5-4	.	15	.	TRBJ2-5	TGTGCCAGCAGCTTACCCCACAGGACAGAGGAGACCCAGTACTTC	CASSLPHRTEETQYF
TRBV4-3	.	14	.	TRBJ2-5	TGCGCCAGCAGCCAAGGATGGGGGCAGGAGACCCAGTACTTC	CASSQGWGQETQYF
TRBV6-5	.	15	TRBD1	TRBJ2-7	TGTGCCAGCAGGAGAGGCCCGGGACAGGGTTACGAGCAGTACTTC	CASRRGPGQGYEQYF
TRBV9	.	15	.	TRBJ2-3	TGTGCCAGCAGCCCCGGGAGCTCGAACACAGATACGCAGTATTTT	CASSPGSSNTDTQYF
TRBV7-3	.	13	.	TRBJ2-1	TGTGCCAGCAGCTTTAATCCAGTCAATGAGCAGTTCTTC	CASSFNPVNEQFF
TRBV6-2/TRBV6-3	.	19	TRBD2	TRBJ2-7	TGTGCCAGCAGTCCGCCGACTAGCGATGACTCGGTAGTCTCCTACGAGCAGTACTTC	CASSPPTSDDSVVSYEQYF
TRBV6-5	.	13	.	TRBJ1-5	TGTGCCAGCAGTTTTCAGGGTAATCAGCCCCAGCATTTT	CASSFQGNQPQHF
TRBV18	few	14	TRBD1	TRBJ2-5	TGTGCCAGCTCACCGTACAGGGGGCTCGAGACCCAGTACTTC	CASSPYRGLETQYF
TRBV9	.	14	.	TRBJ1-4	TGTGCCAGCAGCTCCCAGGGGATTCGGGAAAAACTGTTTTTT	CASSSQGIREKLFF
TRBV7-2	.	15	.	TRBJ2-1	TGTGCCAGCAGCTTAGGACTCCTTGCCTACAATGAGCAGTTCTTC	CASSLGLLAYNEQFF
TRBV5-3	.	16	.	TRBJ1-4	TGTGCCAGAAGCTGGGCCTCACAGGGCTATAATGAAAAACTGTTTTTT	CARSWASQGYNEKLFF
TRBV25-1	.	14	.	TRBJ2-7	TGTGCCAGCAGTGGGGAATTAGACAGCTACGAGCAGTACTTC	CASSGELDSYEQYF
TRBV12-3/TRBV12-4	.	12	.	TRBJ2-7	TGTGCCAGCTCACCATCCGGTGACGAGCAGTACTTC	CASSPSGDEQYF
TRBV6-2/TRBV6-3	.	13	TRBD2	TRBJ2-7	TGTGCCAGCAGTTACCCGGGAGGGGTCGAGCAGTACTTC	CASSYPGGVEQYF
TRBV9	.	17	TRBD1	TRBJ1-2	TGTGCCAGCAGCGCCCGACAGGGCGAAAAGTATAACTATGGCTACACCTTC	CASSARQGEKYNYGYTF
TRBV10-3	.	13	.	TRBJ1-4	TGTGCCACGCAGGGTCCGGATAATGAAAAACTGTTTTTT	CATQGPDNEKLFF
TRBV7-6	.	15	TRBD2	TRBJ2-5	TGTGCCAGCAGTTCTACTAGCGGGAAGGAAGAGACCCAGTACTTC	CASSSTSGKEETQYF
TRBV24-1	.	15	TRBD2	TRBJ2-7	TGTGCCACCAGTGACACAAGCGGGAGCTCCTACGAGCAGTACTTC	CATSDTSGSSYEQYF
TRBV2	.	14	TRBD2	TRBJ2-7	TGTGCCAGCAGCCTCCTAGCGGGGGCCTCCGAGCAGTACTTC	CASSLLAGASEQYF
TRBV2	.	16	TRBD2	TRBJ2-3	TGTGCCAGCAGGGTAGGACTAGCGGGTGGCACAGATACGCAGTATTTT	CASRVGLAGGTDTQYF